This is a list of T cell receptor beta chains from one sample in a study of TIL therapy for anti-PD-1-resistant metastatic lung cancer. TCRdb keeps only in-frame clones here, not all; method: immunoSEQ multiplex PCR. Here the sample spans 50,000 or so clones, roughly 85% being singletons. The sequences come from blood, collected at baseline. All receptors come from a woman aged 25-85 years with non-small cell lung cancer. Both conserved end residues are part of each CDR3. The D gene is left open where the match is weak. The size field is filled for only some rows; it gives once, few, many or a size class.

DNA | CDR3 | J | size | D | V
TGTGCCAGCAGCTCGAGACAGGGGGCAGAGCAGCCCCAGCATTTT | CASSSRQGAEQPQHF | TRBJ1-5 | NA | TRBD1 | TRBV5-8
TGTGCCAGCAGCGTAGACTGGGACGCTGAAGCTTTCTTT | CASSVDWDAEAFF | TRBJ1-1 | NA | NA | TRBV9
TGTGCCTGGAGTGCCGGGACTAGGTCCTACGAGCAGTACTTC | CAWSAGTRSYEQYF | TRBJ2-7 | NA | TRBD2 | TRBV30
TGCGCCAGCAGCTTGGTGGGGAGGTTCTACTACAATGAGCAGTTCTTC | CASSLVGRFYYNEQFF | TRBJ2-1 | NA | NA | TRBV5-1
TGTGCCAGCACTGGACAGGGGCGAAATCAGCCCCAGCATTTT | CASTGQGRNQPQHF | TRBJ1-5 | NA | TRBD1 | TRBV2
TGTGCCAGTAGTAAGGCTTCCCCTAGCAATCAGCCCCAGCATTTT | CASSKASPSNQPQHF | TRBJ1-5 | few | NA | TRBV19
TGTGCCAGCACCGAGACAGGGGTCGTTGCTAATTCACCCCTCCACTTT | CASTETGVVANSPLHF | TRBJ1-6 | NA | TRBD1 | TRBV11-2
TGTGCCAGTAGACCCCGAGGCCTTGGGGACACCATATATTTT | CASRPRGLGDTIYF | TRBJ1-3 | few | NA | TRBV19
TGCGCCAGCAGTACACAGGGGCAAGGGACCCAGTACTTC | CASSTQGQGTQYF | TRBJ2-5 | NA | TRBD1 | TRBV5-1
TGTGCCAGCAGCTTGGGGGGGATGACTGAAGCTTTCTTT | CASSLGGMTEAFF | TRBJ1-1 | NA | NA | TRBV7-6
TGTGCCAGCAGCCTAGGGACGGCCAACGAGCAGTACTTC | CASSLGTANEQYF | TRBJ2-7 | NA | NA | TRBV5-6
TGTGCCAGCAGCTTCAGTGAAGGGTCACCCCTCCACTTT | CASSFSEGSPLHF | TRBJ1-6 | NA | NA | TRBV7-3
TGTGCCAGCACCTTCCAGGACAGCTATGGCTACACCTTC | CASTFQDSYGYTF | TRBJ1-2 | NA | NA | TRBV9
TGCGCCAGCAGCTTGCTGCCACAGAACACTGAAGCTTTCTTT | CASSLLPQNTEAFF | TRBJ1-1 | NA | NA | TRBV5-1
TGCGCCAGCAGCTACAGGGGATCAAACGAGCAGTACTTC | CASSYRGSNEQYF | TRBJ2-7 | NA | TRBD1 | TRBV5-1
TGTGCCAGCAGCTTAGCGGGCCAGGAATTCTCCTACGAGCAGTACTTC | CASSLAGQEFSYEQYF | TRBJ2-7 | NA | NA | TRBV7-8
TGTGCCAGCAGCTCATTAAGGCGTACCGGGGAGCTGTTTTTT | CASSSLRRTGELFF | TRBJ2-2 | NA | NA | TRBV7-9